Listed below are T cell receptor beta chains from one sample, sequenced in a study of beta chain features in type 1 diabetes. Measured with immunoSEQ multiplex PCR; TCRdb has only the in-frame clones, and not every one. The data hold 400,000 to 500,000 clones, with around 13% observed a single time. The sample comprised naive CD4+ T cells from blood. These receptors all come from a man between 25 and 39 years old in good health. CDR3s include the opening cysteine and the closing phenylalanine or tryptophan. D genes are given only for firm matches. Only part of the rows carry a size: once, few, many, or a class if the clone is expanded.

clone size	V gene	D gene	J gene	CDR3 protein	CDR3 DNA
few	TRBV5-1	TRBD1	TRBJ2-1	CASSLARGLANEQFF	TGCGCCAGCAGCTTGGCCAGGGGGCTTGCTAATGAGCAGTTCTTC
few	TRBV27	TRBD2	TRBJ2-3	CASRGVAGVNTQYF	TGTGCCAGCCGAGGCGTAGCGGGAGTAAATACGCAGTATTTT
few	TRBV28	-	TRBJ1-4	CASSLGSTGINEKLFF	TGTGCCAGCAGTTTAGGCAGCACAGGGATTAATGAAAAACTGTTTTTT
-	TRBV5-4	-	TRBJ2-7	CASSLAGGEQYF	TGTGCCAGCAGCTTGGCCGGGGGCGAGCAGTACTTC
few	TRBV5-4	-	TRBJ1-1	CASSLDPGPMNTEAFF	TGTGCCAGCAGCTTGGACCCCGGACCTATGAACACTGAAGCTTTCTTT
few	TRBV7-9	-	TRBJ2-5	CASSRIQETQYF	TGTGCCAGCAGTCGGATACAAGAGACCCAGTACTTC
-	TRBV7-8	-	TRBJ2-1	CASSFTLIASDEQFF	TGTGCCAGCAGCTTCACGCTTATAGCCAGTGATGAGCAGTTCTTC
once	TRBV15	-	TRBJ1-4	CATSRDNTANEKLFF	TGTGCCACCAGCAGAGATAATACAGCGAATGAAAAACTGTTTTTT
-	TRBV5-4	-	TRBJ1-2	CASSLVLGYGYTF	TGTGCCAGCAGCTTGGTTTTGGGGTATGGCTACACCTTC
-	TRBV7-2	-	TRBJ2-4	CASSLVSGAGRNIQYF	TGTGCCAGCAGCTTAGTTTCTGGCGCCGGGAGAAACATTCAGTACTTC
few	TRBV30	TRBD1	TRBJ1-2	CAWSTGTVKYGYTF	TGTGCCTGGAGTACAGGGACAGTTAAATATGGCTACACCTTC
few	TRBV5-4	-	TRBJ2-7	CASSLDRKGEQYF	TGTGCCAGCAGCTTGGATCGAAAGGGCGAGCAGTACTTC
-	TRBV7-9	TRBD1	TRBJ1-2	CASSLDRASYGYTF	TGTGCCAGCAGTCTAGACAGGGCCTCGTATGGCTACACCTTC
-	TRBV29-1	TRBD1	TRBJ2-2	CSTRQGPNTGELFF	TGCAGCACAAGACAGGGACCGAACACCGGGGAGCTGTTTTTT
few	TRBV28	-	TRBJ2-5	CASIAGDWGETQYF	TGTGCCAGCATTGCAGGGGATTGGGGAGAGACCCAGTACTTC
few	TRBV5-1	-	TRBJ2-3	CASSLSGVPGGDTQYF	TGCGCCAGCAGCTTGAGTGGAGTCCCAGGTGGAGATACGCAGTATTTT
few	TRBV29-1	TRBD1	TRBJ2-6	CSVGDRGGANVLTF	TGCAGCGTTGGGGACAGGGGTGGGGCCAACGTCCTGACTTTC
few	TRBV5-6	-	TRBJ1-2	CASSLGSIGYTF	TGTGCCAGCAGCTTGGGATCTATTGGCTACACCTTC
few	TRBV29-1	TRBD1	TRBJ1-1	CSVVVRGRLREAFF	TGCAGCGTTGTGGTCAGGGGGCGTCTTAGGGAAGCTTTCTTT
few	TRBV30	-	TRBJ1-2	CAWIKERSYGYTF	TGTGCCTGGATAAAGGAGAGGAGCTATGGCTACACCTTC
-	TRBV30	-	TRBJ1-4	CAWMGHTNEKLFF	TGTGCCTGGATGGGACATACAAATGAAAAACTGTTTTTT
-	TRBV18	-	TRBJ1-2	CASSPDGYGYTF	TGTGCCAGCTCTCCCGACGGCTATGGCTACACCTTC